The 7 T cell receptor beta chains in this list originate from one sample, sequenced in a study of blood T cell repertoires in COVID-19. The data were produced by immunoSEQ multiplex PCR, yet TCRdb's version contains in-frame clones alone and is incomplete. The sample has roughly 250,000 clones, about 85% seen once. What was sequenced was PBMCs or T cells enriched from blood (not recorded which). The receptor source for this set is a woman aged 45-59 years who had recovered from COVID-19.

A single count supports this clone. The J gene is TRBJ1-2, the V gene TRBV19, with TRBD1 identical over 7 bases. This CDR3 region has 14 residues. Per germline, CDR1 LNHDA and CDR2 SQIVND (reference sequence). J gave up 6 bases and V 3 bases, and 7 bases lay outside the gene matches. The CDR3 DNA is TGTGCCAGTAGTATTTCCTCCGACAGGGATGGCTACACCTTC. Protein product: CASSISSDRDGYTF.

The J gene is TRBJ1-2, the V gene TRBV25-1, with 8 bases aligning to TRBD1. V was clipped by 5 bases and J by 0 bases; unmatched bases: 11. This CDR3 is built from 17 residues. Germline CDR1 and CDR2: MGHDK and SYGVNS. The CDR3 protein is CASSRGLDRGPNYGYTF. As DNA, the CDR3 is TGTGCCAGCAGTCGGGGGTTAGACAGGGGCCCTAACTATGGCTACACCTTC.

The CDR3 DNA is TGTGCCAGCAGCTCCCCCCCCGGGGGAGCTTTCTTT. This gives the protein CASSSPPGGAFF. This chain links TRBV7-9 with TRBJ1-1; D might be TRBD1 (5 bases). CDR3 length: 12 amino acids. V gave up 4 bases and J gave up 10 bases, with 13 bases separating them. The V gene's germline CDR1 is SEHNR and CDR2 FQNEAQ (reference sequence).

This chain connects TRBV6-2 or TRBV6-3 to TRBJ2-1; 8 bases match TRBD1. Germline V gene sequence: CDR1 MNHEY, CDR2 SVGEGT. The CDR3 consists of 15 residues. The J segment lost 5 bases and the V segment lost 5 bases, leaving 8 bases of the junction unmatched. As DNA, the CDR3 is TGTGCCAGCAGTCGAGACAGGGGCGGTCACAATGAGCAGTTCTTC. Amino acids: CASSRDRGGHNEQFF.

V and J are TRBV19 and TRBJ1-4, with unresolved D. Germline assignment: CDR1 LNHDA and CDR2 SQIVND (reference sequence). The CDR3 spans 13 residues. Trimming left V 3 bases short and J 4 bases short, with 6 bases between. The CDR3 DNA is TGTGCCAGTAGTATGTCCAGTAATGAAAAACTGTTTTTT. It encodes CASSMSSNEKLFF.

This chain joins TRBV27 and TRBJ1-6; D ambiguous. This CDR3 has 16 amino acids. The germline V and J ends were trimmed by 0 bases and 6 bases, with 12 bases remaining between them. Germline CDR1 MNHEY, CDR2 SMNVEV (reference sequence). CDR3: CASSLSAQALNSPLHF. As DNA, the CDR3 is TGTGCCAGCAGTTTATCCGCGCAGGCCCTTAATTCACCCCTCCACTTT.

As regards this clone: No DNA is shown, since the ends of the CDR3 on it are uncertain; the CDR3 is the one TCRdb lists. The chain couples TRBV21-1 to TRBJ1-5; TRBD1 is taken as the D call from the table, unchecked against the DNA. TRBV21-1 is given as a pseudogene. The CDR3 region is 16 residues in length, termini included. The CDR3 loop is CASSKRVGQGTQPQHF.